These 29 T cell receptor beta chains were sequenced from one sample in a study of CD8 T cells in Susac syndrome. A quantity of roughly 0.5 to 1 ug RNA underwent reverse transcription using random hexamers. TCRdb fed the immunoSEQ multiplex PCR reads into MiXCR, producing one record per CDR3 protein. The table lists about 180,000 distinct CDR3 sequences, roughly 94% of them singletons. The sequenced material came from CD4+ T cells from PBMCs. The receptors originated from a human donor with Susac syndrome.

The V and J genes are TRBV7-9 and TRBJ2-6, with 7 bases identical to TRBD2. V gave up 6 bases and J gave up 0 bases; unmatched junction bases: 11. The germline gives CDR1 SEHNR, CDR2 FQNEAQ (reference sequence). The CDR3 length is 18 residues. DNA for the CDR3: TGTGCCAGCAGTCCCCGAACTAGCGAAGACTCTGGGGCCAACGTCCTGACTTTC. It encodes CASSPRTSEDSGANVLTF.

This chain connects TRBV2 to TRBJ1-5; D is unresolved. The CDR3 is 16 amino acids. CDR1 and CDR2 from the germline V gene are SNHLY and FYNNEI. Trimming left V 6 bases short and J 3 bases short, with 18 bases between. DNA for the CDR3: TGTGCCAGCAGCAACCTCGTGAGTGGGTTCAATCAGCCCCAGCATTTT. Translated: CASSNLVSGFNQPQHF. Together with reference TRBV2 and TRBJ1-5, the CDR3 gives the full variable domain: EPEVTQTPSHQVTQMGQEVILRCVPISNHLYFYWYRQILGQKVEFLVSFYNNEISEKSEIFDDQFSVERPDGSNFTLKIRSTKLEDSAMYFCASSNLVSGFNQPQHFGDGTRLSIL.

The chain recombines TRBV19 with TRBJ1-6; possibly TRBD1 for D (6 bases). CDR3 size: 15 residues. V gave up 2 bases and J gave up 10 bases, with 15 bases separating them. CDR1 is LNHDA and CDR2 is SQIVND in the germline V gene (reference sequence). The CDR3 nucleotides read TGTGCCAGTAGTATAAAGGGGGACGTTGGGTCACCCCTCCACTTT. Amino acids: CASSIKGDVGSPLHF.

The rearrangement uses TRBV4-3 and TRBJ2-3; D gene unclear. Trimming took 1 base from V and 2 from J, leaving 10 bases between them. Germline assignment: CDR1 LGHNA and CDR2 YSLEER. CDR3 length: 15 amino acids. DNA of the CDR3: TGCGCCAGCAGCCAAGCTGCGTATTCCACAGATACGCAGTATTTT. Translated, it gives CASSQAAYSTDTQYF.

CDR3 residues: CASSRRGADTQYF. The CDR3 DNA reads as TGCGCCAGCAGTCGACGGGGGGCAGATACGCAGTATTTT. The gene calls are TRBV10-2 and TRBJ2-3; 7 bases line up with TRBD2. CDR1 is WSHSY and CDR2 is SAAADI in the germline V gene. The CDR3 sequence is 13 residues long. Trimming took 5 bases from V and 4 from J; bases not matched to a gene: 3.

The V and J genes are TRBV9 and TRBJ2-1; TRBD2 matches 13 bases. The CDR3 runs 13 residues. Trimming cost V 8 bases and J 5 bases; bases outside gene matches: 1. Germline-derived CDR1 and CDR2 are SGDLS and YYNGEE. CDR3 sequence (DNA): TGTGCCAGGGGACTAGCGGGGAACAATGAGCAGTTCTTC. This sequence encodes CARGLAGNNEQFF. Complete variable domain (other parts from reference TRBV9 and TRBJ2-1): DSGVTQTPKHLITATGQRVTLRCSPRSGDLSVYWYQQSLDQGLQFLIQYYNGEERAKGNILERFSAQQFPDLHSELNLSSLELGDSALYFCARGLAGNNEQFFGPGTRLTVL.

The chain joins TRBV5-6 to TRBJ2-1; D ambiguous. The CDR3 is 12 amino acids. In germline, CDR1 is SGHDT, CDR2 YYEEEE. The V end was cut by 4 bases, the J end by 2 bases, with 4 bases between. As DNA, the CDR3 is TGTGCCAGCAGCCGGCCCTACAATGAGCAGTTCTTC. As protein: CASSRPYNEQFF.

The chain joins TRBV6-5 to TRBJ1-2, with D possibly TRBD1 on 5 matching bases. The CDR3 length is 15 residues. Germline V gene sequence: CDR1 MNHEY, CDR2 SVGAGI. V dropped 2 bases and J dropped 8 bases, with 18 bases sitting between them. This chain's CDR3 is CASSYRDLGRTGYTF. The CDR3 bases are TGTGCCAGCAGTTACAGGGACCTTGGAAGAACCGGCTACACCTTC.

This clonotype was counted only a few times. CDR3 DNA: TGTGCCAGCAGCCCAAATGGGAACTATGGCTACACCTTC. It translates to CASSPNGNYGYTF. The rearrangement uses TRBV11-1 and TRBJ1-2; D call uncertain. The germline gives CDR1 SGHAT, CDR2 FQDESV (reference sequence). CDR3 length equals 13 residues. V lost 5 bases to trimming and J lost 2 bases, with 9 bases between them.

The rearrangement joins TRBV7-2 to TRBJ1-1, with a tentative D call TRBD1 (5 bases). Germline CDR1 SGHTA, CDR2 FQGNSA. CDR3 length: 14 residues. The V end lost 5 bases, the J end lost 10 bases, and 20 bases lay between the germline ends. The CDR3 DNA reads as TGTGCCAGCAGCACTACAGTCTGGGGGAGAGCAGCTTTCTTT. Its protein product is CASSTTVWGRAAFF.

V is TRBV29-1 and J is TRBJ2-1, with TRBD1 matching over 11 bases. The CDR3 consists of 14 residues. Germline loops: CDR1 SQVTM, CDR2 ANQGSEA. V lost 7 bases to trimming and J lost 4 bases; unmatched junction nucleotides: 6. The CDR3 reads CSGIRDRGYNEQFF. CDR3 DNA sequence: TGCAGCGGTATCCGGGACAGGGGGTACAATGAGCAGTTCTTC.

Here the CDR3 reads CASRLEPGQGHEQYF. The CDR3 DNA follows: TGTGCCAGCAGACTCGAACCGGGACAGGGCCACGAGCAGTACTTC. This chain connects TRBV3-1 to TRBJ2-7; 9 bases agree with TRBD1. Germline CDR1 LGHDT, CDR2 YNNKEL (reference sequence). With 6 bases clipped from V and 5 bases from J, the junction kept 11 bases outside the gene matches. The CDR3 sequence is 15 residues long.

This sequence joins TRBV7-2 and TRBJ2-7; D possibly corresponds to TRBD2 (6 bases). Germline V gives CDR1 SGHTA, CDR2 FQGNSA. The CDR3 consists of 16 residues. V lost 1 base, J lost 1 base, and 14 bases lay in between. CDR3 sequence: CASSLVPGGISYEQYF. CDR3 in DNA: TGTGCCAGCAGCTTAGTTCCGGGCGGGATATCCTACGAGCAGTACTTC. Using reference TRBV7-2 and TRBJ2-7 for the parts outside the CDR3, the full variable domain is GAGVSQSPSNKVTEKGKDVELRCDPISGHTALYWYRQSLGQGLEFLIYFQGNSAPDKSGLPSDRFSAERTGGSVSTLTIQRTQQEDSAVYLCASSLVPGGISYEQYFGPGTRLTVT.

The CDR3 bases are TGTGCCAGTAGTATCCGGGCGGCGAACACTGAAGCTTTCTTT. Its translation: CASSIRAANTEAFF. The chain is built from TRBV19 and TRBJ1-1; D is uncertain. Germline lookup yields CDR1 LNHDA and CDR2 SQIVND (reference sequence). The length of the CDR3 is 14 residues. V was clipped by 3 bases and J by 1 base, with 9 bases between them.

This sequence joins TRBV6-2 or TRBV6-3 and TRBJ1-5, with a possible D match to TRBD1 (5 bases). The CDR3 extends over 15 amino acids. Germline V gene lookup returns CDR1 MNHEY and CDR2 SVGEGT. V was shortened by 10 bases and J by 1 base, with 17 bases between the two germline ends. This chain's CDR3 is CATSGLLGSNQPQHF. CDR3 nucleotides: TGTGCCACCTCAGGGTTATTGGGCAGCAATCAGCCCCAGCATTTT.

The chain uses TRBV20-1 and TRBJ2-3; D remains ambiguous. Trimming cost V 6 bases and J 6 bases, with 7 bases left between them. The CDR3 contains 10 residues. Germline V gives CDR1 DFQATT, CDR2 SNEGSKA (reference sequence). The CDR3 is CSARQDTQYF. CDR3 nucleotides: TGCAGTGCCCGCCAGGATACGCAGTATTTT.

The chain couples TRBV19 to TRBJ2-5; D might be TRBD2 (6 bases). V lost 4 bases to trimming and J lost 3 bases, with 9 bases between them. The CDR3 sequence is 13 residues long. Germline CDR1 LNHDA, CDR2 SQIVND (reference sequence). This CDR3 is CASSTSAKETQYF. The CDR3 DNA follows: TGTGCCAGTAGTACTAGCGCGAAAGAGACCCAGTACTTC. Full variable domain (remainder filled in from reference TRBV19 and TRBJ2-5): DGGITQSPKYLFRKEGQNVTLSCEQNLNHDAMYWYRQDPGQGLRLIYYSQIVNDFQKGDIAEGYSVSREKKESFPLTVTSAQKNPTAFYLCASSTSAKETQYFGPGTRLLVL.

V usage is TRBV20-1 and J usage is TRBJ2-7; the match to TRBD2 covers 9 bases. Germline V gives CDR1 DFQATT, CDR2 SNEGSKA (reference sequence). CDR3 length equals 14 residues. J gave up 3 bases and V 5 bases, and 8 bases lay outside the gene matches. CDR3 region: CSAGGAGGIYEQYF. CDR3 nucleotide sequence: TGCAGTGCTGGCGGGGCGGGAGGGATCTACGAGCAGTACTTC.

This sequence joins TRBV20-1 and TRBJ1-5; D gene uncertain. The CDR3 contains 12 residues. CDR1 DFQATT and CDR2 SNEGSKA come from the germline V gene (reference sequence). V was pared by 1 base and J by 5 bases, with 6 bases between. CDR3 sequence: CSARAGDQPQHF. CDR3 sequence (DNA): TGCAGTGCTAGAGCTGGGGATCAGCCCCAGCATTTT.

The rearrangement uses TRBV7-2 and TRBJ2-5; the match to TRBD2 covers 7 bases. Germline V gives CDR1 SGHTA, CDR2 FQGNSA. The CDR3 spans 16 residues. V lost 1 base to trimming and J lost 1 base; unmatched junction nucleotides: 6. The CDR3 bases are TGTGCCAGCAGCTTAGTCGGGGGGAGGGTCCAAGAGACCCAGTACTTC. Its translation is CASSLVGGRVQETQYF.

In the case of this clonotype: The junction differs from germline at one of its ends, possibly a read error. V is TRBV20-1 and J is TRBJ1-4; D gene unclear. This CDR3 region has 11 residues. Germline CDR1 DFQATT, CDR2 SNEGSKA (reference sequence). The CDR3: CSAKNNERLFF. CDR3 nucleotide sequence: TGCAGTGCTAAAAATAATGAAAGACTGTTTTTT.

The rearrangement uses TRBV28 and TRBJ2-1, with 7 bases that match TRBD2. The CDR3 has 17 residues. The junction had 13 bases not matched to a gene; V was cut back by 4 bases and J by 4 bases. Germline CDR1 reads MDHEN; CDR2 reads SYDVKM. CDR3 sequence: CASSSSLSGVLYNEQFF. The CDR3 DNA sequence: TGTGCCAGCAGTTCGTCCCTAAGCGGGGTCCTTTACAATGAGCAGTTCTTC. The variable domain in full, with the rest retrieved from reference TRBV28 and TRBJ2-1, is DVKVTQSSRYLVKRTGEKVFLECVQDMDHENMFWYRQDPGLGLRLIYFSYDVKMKEKGDIPEGYSVSREKKERFSLILESASTNQTSMYLCASSSSLSGVLYNEQFFGPGTRLTVL.

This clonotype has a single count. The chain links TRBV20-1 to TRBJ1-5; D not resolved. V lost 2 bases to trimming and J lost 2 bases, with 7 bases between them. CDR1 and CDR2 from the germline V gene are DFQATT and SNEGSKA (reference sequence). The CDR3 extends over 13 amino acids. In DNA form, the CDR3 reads TGCAGTGCTAGAATTATAGGCAATCAGCCCCAGCATTTT. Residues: CSARIIGNQPQHF.

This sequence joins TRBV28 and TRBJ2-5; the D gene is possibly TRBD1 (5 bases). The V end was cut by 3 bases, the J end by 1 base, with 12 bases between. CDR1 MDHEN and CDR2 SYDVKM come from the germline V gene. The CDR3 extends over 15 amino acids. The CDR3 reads CASSFNQGSQETQYF. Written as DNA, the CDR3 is TGTGCCAGCAGTTTTAACCAGGGTAGCCAAGAGACCCAGTACTTC.

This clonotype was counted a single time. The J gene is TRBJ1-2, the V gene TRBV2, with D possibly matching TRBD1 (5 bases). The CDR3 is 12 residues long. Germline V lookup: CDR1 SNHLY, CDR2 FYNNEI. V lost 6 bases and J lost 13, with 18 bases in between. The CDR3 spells CASRRDGRSGTF. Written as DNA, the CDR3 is TGTGCCAGCAGGAGGGACGGACGGTCGGGCACCTTC.

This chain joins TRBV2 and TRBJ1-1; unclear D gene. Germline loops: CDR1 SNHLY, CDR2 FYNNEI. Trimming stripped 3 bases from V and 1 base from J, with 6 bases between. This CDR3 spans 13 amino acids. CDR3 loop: CASSEWGNTEAFF. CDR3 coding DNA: TGTGCCAGCAGTGAGTGGGGGAACACTGAAGCTTTCTTT.

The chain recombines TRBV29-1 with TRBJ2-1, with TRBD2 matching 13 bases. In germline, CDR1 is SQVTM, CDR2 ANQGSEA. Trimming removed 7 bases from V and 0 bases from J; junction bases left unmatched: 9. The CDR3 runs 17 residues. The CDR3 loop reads CSGRTSGGPSSYNEQFF. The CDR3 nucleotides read TGCAGCGGACGGACTAGCGGGGGCCCGAGCTCCTACAATGAGCAGTTCTTC.

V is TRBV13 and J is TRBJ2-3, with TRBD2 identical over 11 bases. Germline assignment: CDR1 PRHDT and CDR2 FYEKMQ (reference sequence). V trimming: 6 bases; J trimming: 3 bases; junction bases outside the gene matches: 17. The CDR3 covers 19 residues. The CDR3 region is CASSSFLAGGLLGTDTQYF. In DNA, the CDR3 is TGTGCCAGCAGTTCCTTCCTAGCGGGGGGCCTTCTGGGGACAGATACGCAGTATTTT. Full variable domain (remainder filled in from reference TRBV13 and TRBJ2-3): AAGVIQSPRHLIKEKRETATLKCYPIPRHDTVYWYQQGPGQDPQFLISFYEKMQSDKGSIPDRFSAQQFSDYHSELNMSSLELGDSALYFCASSSFLAGGLLGTDTQYFGPGTRLTVL.

CDR3 coding DNA: TGTGCCAGCAGGAGACTAGCAGAGACCCAGTACTTC. Translating gives CASRRLAETQYF. The rearrangement links TRBV6-2 or TRBV6-3 to TRBJ2-5, with 7 bases lining up with TRBD2. The CDR3 runs to 12 residues. V gave up 6 bases and J gave up 4 bases; unmatched junction bases: 2. CDR1 and CDR2 from the germline V gene are MNHEY and SVGEGT.